This T cell receptor beta chain was identified in a study of cytomegalovirus exposure and HLA in healthy donors. This clone has a handful of counts. The PCR had 60 Vbeta and 13 Jbeta primers. Clones were sequenced by immunoSEQ multiplex PCR, and TCRdb holds only the in-frame ones, with some missing. There are about 120,000 clones in the sample; around 66% occur only once, and less than 9% lies in the top ten. The CDR3 has 15 residues. V was shortened by 0 bases and J by 6 bases, with 13 bases between the two germline ends. Germline V lookup: CDR1 SGHRS, CDR2 YFSETQ. The receptor was derived from a woman aged 40 to 50 in good health and CMV-seropositive. This rearrangement joins TRBV5-1 to TRBJ1-5; D perhaps matches TRBD1 (5 bases). Sequenced material: PBMCs. The CDR3 region has the DNA TGCGCCAGCAGCTTGGATAGGGGAGGTGGTCAGCCCCAGCATTTT. It yields the protein CASSLDRGGGQPQHF.